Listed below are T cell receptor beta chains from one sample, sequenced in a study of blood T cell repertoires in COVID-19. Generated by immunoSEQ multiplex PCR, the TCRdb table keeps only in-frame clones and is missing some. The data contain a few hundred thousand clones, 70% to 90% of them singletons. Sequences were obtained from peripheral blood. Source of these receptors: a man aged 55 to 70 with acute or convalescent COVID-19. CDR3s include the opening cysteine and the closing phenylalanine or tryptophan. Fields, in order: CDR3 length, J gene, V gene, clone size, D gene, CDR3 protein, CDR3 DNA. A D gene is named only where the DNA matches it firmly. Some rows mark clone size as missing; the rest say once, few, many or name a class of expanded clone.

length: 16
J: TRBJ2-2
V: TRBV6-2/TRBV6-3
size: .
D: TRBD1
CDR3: CASSSGTGGWTGELFF
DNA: TGTGCCAGCAGCTCCGGGACAGGGGGATGGACCGGGGAGCTGTTTTTT

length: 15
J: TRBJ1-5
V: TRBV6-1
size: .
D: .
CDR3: CASSEGGGADQPQHF
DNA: TGTGCCAGCAGTGAAGGGGGGGGCGCGGATCAGCCCCAGCATTTT

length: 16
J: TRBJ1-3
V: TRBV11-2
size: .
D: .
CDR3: CASSPGGGGRRNTIYF
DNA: TGTGCCAGCAGCCCCGGAGGGGGGGGGCGGCGAAACACCATATATTTT

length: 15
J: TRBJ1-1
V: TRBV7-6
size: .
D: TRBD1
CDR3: CASSLELRGQGEAFF
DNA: TGTGCCAGCAGCTTAGAACTGAGAGGACAGGGTGAAGCTTTCTTT

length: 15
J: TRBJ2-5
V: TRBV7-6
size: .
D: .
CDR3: CASSQLVTSIETQYF
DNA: TGTGCCAGCAGTCAACTGGTAACCTCCATAGAGACCCAGTACTTC

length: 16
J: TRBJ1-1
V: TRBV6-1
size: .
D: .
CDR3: CASSDRIWDKNTEAFF
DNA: TGTGCCAGCAGTGATCGCATATGGGACAAGAACACTGAAGCTTTCTTT

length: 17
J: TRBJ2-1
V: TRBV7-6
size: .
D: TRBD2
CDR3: CASSAYGGGGATNEQFF
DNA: TGTGCCAGCAGCGCATACGGGGGCGGGGGGGCAACTAATGAGCAGTTCTTC

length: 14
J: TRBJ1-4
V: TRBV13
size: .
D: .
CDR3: CASGTASTNEKLFF
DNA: TGTGCCAGCGGAACAGCCTCAACTAATGAAAAACTGTTTTTT

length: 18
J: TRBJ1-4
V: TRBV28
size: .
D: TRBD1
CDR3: CASSLFGTGERTNEKLFF
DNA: TGTGCCAGCAGTTTATTTGGGACAGGAGAACGGACTAATGAAAAACTGTTTTTT

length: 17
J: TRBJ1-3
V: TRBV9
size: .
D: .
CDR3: CASSVGVPQGTGNTIYF
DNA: TGTGCCAGCAGCGTAGGGGTCCCGCAGGGCACTGGAAACACCATATATTTT

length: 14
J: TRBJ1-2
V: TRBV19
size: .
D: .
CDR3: CASSIGTPNYGYTF
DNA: TGTGCCAGTAGTATCGGGACACCCAACTATGGCTACACCTTC

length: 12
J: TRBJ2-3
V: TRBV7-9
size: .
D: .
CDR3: CASSSSTDTQYF
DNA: TGTGCCAGCAGCTCCTCCACAGATACGCAGTATTTT

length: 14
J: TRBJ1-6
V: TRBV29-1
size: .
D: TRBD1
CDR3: CSVGTGTYNSPLHF
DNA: TGCAGCGTTGGGACAGGAACATATAATTCACCCCTCCACTTT

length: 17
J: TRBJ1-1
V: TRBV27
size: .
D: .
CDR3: CASRQDRLDSMNTEAFF
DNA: TGTGCCAGCAGACAAGACAGGCTCGATTCTATGAACACTGAAGCTTTCTTT

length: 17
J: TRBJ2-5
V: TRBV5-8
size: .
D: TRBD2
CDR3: CASSPARGTSGKETQYF
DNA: TGTGCCAGCAGCCCGGCGCGGGGGACTAGCGGGAAAGAGACCCAGTACTTC

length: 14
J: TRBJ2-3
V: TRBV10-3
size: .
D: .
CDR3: CAATGTSNPDTQYF
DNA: TGTGCCGCAACCGGGACTTCGAACCCAGATACGCAGTATTTT

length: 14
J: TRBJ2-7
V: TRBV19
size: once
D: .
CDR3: CASSARDGIWEQYF
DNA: TGTGCCAGTAGTGCGCGGGACGGGATATGGGAGCAGTACTTC

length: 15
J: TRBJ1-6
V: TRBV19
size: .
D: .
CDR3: CASSIGTGRKAPLHF
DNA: TGTGCCAGTAGTATAGGCACAGGGCGGAAGGCACCCCTCCACTTT

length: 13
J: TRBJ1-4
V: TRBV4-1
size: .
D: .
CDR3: CASSPSTNEKLFF
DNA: TGCGCCAGCAGCCCTAGCACTAATGAAAAACTGTTTTTT

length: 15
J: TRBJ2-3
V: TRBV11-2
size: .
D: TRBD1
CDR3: CASSSYRGRRDTQYF
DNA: TGTGCCAGCAGCTCGTACAGGGGGCGGAGAGATACGCAGTATTTT

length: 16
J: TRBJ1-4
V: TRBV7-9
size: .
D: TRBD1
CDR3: CASSLAQGVFDEKLFF
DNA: TGTGCCAGCAGCTTAGCGCAGGGGGTGTTTGACGAAAAACTGTTTTTT

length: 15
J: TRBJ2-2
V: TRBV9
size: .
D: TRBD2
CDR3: CASSVGGGRTGELFF
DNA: TGTGCCAGCAGCGTAGGCGGGGGGCGCACCGGGGAGCTGTTTTTT

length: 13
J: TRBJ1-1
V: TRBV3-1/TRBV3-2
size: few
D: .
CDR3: CASATGFSTEAFF
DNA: TGTGCCAGCGCTACGGGGTTCTCCACTGAAGCTTTCTTT

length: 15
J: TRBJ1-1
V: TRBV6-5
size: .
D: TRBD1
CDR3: CASSPQGGLNTEAFF
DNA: TGTGCCAGCAGTCCTCAGGGGGGTTTGAACACTGAAGCTTTCTTT

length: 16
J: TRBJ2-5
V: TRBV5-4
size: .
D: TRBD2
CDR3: CASSLASLAGAETQYF
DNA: TGTGCCAGCAGCTTGGCGTCGCTAGCGGGGGCGGAGACCCAGTACTTC

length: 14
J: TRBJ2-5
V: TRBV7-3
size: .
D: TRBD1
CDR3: CASSLGRGKETQYF
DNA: TGTGCCAGCAGCTTGGGCAGGGGGAAAGAGACCCAGTACTTC

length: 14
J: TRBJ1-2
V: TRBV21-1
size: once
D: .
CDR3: CAPRDRGTNYGYTF
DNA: TGTGCCCCCCGGGACAGGGGTACTAACTATGGCTACACCTTC

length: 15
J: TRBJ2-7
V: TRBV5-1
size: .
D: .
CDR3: CASRDPRGAPYEQYF
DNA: TGCGCCAGCAGGGATCCCCGGGGTGCACCCTACGAGCAGTACTTC

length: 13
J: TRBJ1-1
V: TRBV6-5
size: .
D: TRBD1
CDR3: CASTEVGGRLAFF
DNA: TGTGCCAGCACCGAAGTAGGGGGCAGGTTGGCTTTCTTT

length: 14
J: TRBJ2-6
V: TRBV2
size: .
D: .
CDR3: CASSVQSGANVLTF
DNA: TGTGCCAGCAGCGTACAGTCTGGGGCCAACGTCCTGACTTTC

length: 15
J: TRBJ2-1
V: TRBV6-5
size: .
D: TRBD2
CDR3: CASSLTSGGHNEQFF
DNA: TGTGCCAGCAGCCTCACTAGCGGGGGCCACAATGAGCAGTTCTTC

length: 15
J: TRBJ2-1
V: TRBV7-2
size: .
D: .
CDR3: CASERVGMGQNEQFF
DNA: TGTGCCAGCGAAAGGGTGGGGATGGGGCAGAATGAGCAGTTCTTC

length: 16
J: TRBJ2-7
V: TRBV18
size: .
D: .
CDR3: CASSPYPPYSSYEQYF
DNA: TGTGCCAGCTCACCATATCCCCCCTATAGCTCCTACGAGCAGTACTTC

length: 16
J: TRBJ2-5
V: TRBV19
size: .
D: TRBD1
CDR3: CASSLQQGAYQETQYF
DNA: TGTGCCAGTAGTCTCCAACAGGGGGCCTACCAAGAGACCCAGTACTTC

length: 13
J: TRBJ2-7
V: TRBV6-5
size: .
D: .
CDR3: CASSYRGFDEQYF
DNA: TGTGCCAGCAGTTACCGGGGGTTCGACGAGCAGTACTTC

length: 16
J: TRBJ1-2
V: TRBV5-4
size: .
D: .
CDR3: CASSPGTPRANYGYTF
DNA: TGTGCCAGCAGCCCCGGGACACCAAGGGCAAACTATGGCTACACCTTC

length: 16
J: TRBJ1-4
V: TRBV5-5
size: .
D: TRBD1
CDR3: CASSPGQAPASEKLFF
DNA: TGTGCCAGCAGCCCGGGACAGGCCCCTGCGAGTGAAAAACTGTTTTTT

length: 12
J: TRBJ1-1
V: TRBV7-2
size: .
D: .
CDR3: CASSFLDTEAFF
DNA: TGTGCCAGCAGCTTCCTCGACACTGAAGCTTTCTTT

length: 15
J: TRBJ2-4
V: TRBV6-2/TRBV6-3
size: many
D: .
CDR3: CASSPVSLAKNIQYF
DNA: TGTGCCAGCAGTCCCGTTAGCCTAGCCAAAAACATTCAGTACTTC

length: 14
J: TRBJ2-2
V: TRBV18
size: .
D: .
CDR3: CASSLTGIAGELFF
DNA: TGTGCCAGCTCCCTCACAGGGATTGCCGGGGAGCTGTTTTTT

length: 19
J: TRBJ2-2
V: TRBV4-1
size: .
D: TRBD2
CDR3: CASSQSWREAAANTGELFF
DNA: TGCGCCAGCAGCCAAAGCTGGCGGGAGGCAGCTGCGAACACCGGGGAGCTGTTTTTT

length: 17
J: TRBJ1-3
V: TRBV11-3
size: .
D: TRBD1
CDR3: CASSLGTGARGGNTIYF
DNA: TGTGCCAGCAGCCTTGGGACAGGGGCCAGAGGTGGAAACACCATATATTTT

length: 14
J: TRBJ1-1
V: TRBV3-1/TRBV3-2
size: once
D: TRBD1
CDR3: CASSSGQMNTEAFF
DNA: TGTGCCAGCAGCTCGGGACAGATGAACACTGAAGCTTTCTTT

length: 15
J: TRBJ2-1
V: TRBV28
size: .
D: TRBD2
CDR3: CASHEAGGSYNEQFF
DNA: TGTGCCAGCCACGAGGCGGGGGGCTCCTACAATGAGCAGTTCTTC

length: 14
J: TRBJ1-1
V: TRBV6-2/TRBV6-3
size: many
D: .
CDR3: CASSYRTGYTEAFF
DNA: TGTGCCAGCAGTTACAGAACAGGGTACACTGAAGCTTTCTTT

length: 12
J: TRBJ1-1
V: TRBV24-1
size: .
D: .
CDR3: CATSDLGGEAFF
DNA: TGTGCCACCAGTGATTTGGGGGGGGAAGCTTTCTTT

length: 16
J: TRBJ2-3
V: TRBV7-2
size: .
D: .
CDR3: CASSLGGWLSTDTQYF
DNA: TGTGCCAGCAGCTTAGGAGGGTGGCTATCCACAGATACGCAGTATTTT

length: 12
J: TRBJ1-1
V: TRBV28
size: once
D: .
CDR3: CASKGPGGLAFF
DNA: TGTGCCAGCAAGGGGCCGGGAGGGTTAGCTTTCTTT

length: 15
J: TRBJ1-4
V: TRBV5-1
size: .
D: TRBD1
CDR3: CASSAGQGTNEKLFF
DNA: TGCGCCAGCAGCGCGGGACAGGGGACGAATGAAAAACTGTTTTTT

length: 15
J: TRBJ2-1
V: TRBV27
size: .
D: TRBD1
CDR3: CASSLGRGLGNEQFF
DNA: TGTGCCAGCAGTTTGGGCAGGGGGCTGGGCAATGAGCAGTTCTTC

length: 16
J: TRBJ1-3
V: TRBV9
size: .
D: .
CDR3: CASSVAVRSWGNTIYF
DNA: TGTGCCAGCAGCGTAGCCGTCCGGAGTTGGGGAAACACCATATATTTT